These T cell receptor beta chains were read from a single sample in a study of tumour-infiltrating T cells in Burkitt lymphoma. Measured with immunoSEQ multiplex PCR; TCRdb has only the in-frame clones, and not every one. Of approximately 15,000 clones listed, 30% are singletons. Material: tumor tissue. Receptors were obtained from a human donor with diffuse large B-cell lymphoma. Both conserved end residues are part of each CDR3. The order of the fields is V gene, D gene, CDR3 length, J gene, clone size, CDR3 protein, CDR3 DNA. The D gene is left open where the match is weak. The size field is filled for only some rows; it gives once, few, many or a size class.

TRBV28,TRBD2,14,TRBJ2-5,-,CASSFAGVEETQYF,TGTGCCAGCAGTTTCGCGGGAGTCGAAGAGACCCAGTACTTC
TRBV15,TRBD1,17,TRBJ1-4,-,CATSRTPTGATNEKLFF,TGTGCCACCAGCAGAACCCCTACAGGGGCCACTAATGAAAAACTGTTTTTT
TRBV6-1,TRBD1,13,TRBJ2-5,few,CASSLRTGETQYF,TGTGCCAGCAGTCTTCGGACAGGAGAGACCCAGTACTTC
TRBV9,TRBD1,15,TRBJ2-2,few,CASGRGQGVAGELFF,TGTGCCAGCGGGAGGGGACAGGGGGTGGCCGGGGAGCTGTTTTTT
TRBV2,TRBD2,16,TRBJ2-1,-,CASTEKGAGVDNEQFF,TGTGCCAGCACCGAAAAAGGAGCGGGAGTTGACAATGAGCAGTTCTTC
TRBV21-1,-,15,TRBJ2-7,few,CASSKGPGGWYEQYF,TGTGCCAGCAGCAAAGGGCCGGGGGGCTGGTACGAGCAGTACTTC
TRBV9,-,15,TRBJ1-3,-,CASSSQDDSGNTIYF,TGTGCCAGCAGCTCCCAAGACGACTCTGGAAACACCATATATTTT
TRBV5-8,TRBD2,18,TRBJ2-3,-,CASSSWVLAGGPPDTQYF,TGTGCCAGCAGCTCTTGGGTTCTAGCGGGAGGGCCCCCAGATACGCAGTATTTT
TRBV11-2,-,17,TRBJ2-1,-,CASSLAFRLTSYNEQFF,TGTGCCAGCAGCTTAGCATTTCGGCTAACCTCCTACAATGAGCAGTTCTTC
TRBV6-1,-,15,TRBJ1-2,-,CASRIDSGLSYGYTF,TGTGCCAGCAGGATCGACTCGGGCCTTAGCTATGGCTACACCTTC
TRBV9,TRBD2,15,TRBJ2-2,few,CASSVGSGSPGELFF,TGTGCCAGCAGCGTAGGTAGCGGGAGCCCCGGGGAGCTGTTTTTT
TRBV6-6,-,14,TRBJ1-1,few,CASTWAGEDTEAFF,TGTGCCAGCACCTGGGCGGGGGAGGACACTGAAGCTTTCTTT
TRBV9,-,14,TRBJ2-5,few,CASSVGSKGETQYF,TGTGCCAGCAGCGTAGGGAGTAAGGGAGAGACCCAGTACTTC
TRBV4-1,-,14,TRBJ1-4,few,CASSQLDRNEKLFF,TGCGCCAGCAGCCAGTTGGACCGGAATGAAAAACTGTTTTTT
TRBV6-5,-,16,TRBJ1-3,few,CASSYSRARQGNTIYF,TGTGCCAGCAGTTACTCGAGGGCTCGGCAAGGAAACACCATATATTTT
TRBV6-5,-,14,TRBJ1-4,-,CASSYVGSGEKLFF,TGTGCCAGCAGTTACGTAGGATCGGGTGAAAAACTGTTTTTT
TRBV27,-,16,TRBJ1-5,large,CASSLSWGYSNQPQHF,TGTGCCAGCAGTTTATCTTGGGGATATAGCAATCAGCCCCAGCATTTT
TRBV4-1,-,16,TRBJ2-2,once,CASSRDRRGNTGELFF,TGCGCCAGCAGCCGAGATCGCAGGGGAAACACCGGGGAGCTGTTTTTT
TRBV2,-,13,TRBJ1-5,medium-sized,CASSTGQNQPQHF,TGTGCCAGCAGTACCGGACAGAATCAGCCCCAGCATTTT
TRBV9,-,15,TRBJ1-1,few,CASSVVVGSSAEAFF,TGTGCCAGCAGCGTAGTCGTGGGGTCCTCCGCTGAAGCTTTCTTT
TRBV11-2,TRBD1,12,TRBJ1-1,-,CASSLPDREAFF,TGTGCCAGCAGCCTTCCGGACAGGGAAGCTTTCTTT
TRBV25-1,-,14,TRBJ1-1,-,CASSKPGQNTEAFF,TGTGCCAGCAGTAAACCGGGACAGAACACTGAAGCTTTCTTT
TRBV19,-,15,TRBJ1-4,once,CASSIWFPTNEKLFF,TGTGCCAGTAGTATTTGGTTTCCAACTAATGAAAAACTGTTTTTT
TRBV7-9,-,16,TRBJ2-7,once,CASSLASRVTGYEQYF,TGTGCCAGCAGCTTAGCGTCCAGGGTGACGGGCTACGAGCAGTACTTC
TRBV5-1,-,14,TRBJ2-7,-,CASSLGGQTYEQYF,TGCGCCAGCAGCTTGGGGGGCCAAACCTACGAGCAGTACTTC
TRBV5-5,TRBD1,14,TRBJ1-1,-,CASSRQGMNTEAFF,TGTGCCAGCAGCCGACAGGGTATGAACACTGAAGCTTTCTTT
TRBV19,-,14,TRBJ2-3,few,CASSTSGGTDTQYF,TGTGCCAGTAGTACGTCTGGGGGAACAGATACGCAGTATTTT
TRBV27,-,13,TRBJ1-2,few,CASSFGHWGGYTF,TGTGCCAGCAGTTTTGGACATTGGGGTGGCTACACCTTC
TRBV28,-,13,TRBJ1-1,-,CASRTRQNTEAFF,TGTGCCAGCAGGACAAGGCAGAACACTGAAGCTTTCTTT
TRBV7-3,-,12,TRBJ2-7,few,CASSMKAPGQYF,TGTGCCAGCAGCATGAAAGCCCCAGGGCAGTACTTC